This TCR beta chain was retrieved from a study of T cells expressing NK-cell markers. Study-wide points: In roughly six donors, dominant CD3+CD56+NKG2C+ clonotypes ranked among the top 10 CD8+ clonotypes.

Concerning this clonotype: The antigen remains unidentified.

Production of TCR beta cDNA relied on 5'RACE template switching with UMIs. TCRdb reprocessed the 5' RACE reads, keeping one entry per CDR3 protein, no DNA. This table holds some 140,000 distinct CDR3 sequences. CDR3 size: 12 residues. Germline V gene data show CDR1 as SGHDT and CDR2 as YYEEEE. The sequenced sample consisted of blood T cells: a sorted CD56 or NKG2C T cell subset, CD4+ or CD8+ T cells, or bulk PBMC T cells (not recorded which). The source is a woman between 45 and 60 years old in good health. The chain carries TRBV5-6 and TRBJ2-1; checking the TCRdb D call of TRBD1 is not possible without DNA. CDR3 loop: CASSPSGDEQFF. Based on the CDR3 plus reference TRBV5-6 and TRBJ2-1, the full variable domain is DAGVTQSPTHLIKTRGQQVTLRCSPKSGHDTVSWYQQALGQGPQFIFQYYEEEERQRGNFPDRFSGHQFPNYSSELNVNALLLGDSALYLCASSPSGDEQFFGPGTRLTVL.